Below, one T cell receptor beta chain is given with its context. Antigen specificity is unknown. The sample is drawn from a study of Ad26.COV2.S vaccination and SARS-CoV-2 variants. For the study at large: Into the muscle, Ad26.COV2.S was dosed once or twice, 56 days apart.

CDR1 is SEHNR, CDR2 FQNEAQ, per germline (reference sequence). Trimming took 0 bases from V and 4 from J; bases not matched to a gene: 7. CDR3 length equals 17 residues. Treatment specified: approximately 18 received Ad26.COV2.S at low or high dose, single or two shots; five or six received placebo; per-sample allocation not given. Sampling was done on day 63 after the first vaccine or placebo injection. Study findings and constraints: Non-spike TCR breadth showed similarity between vaccine and placebo recipients. Assessments of TCR breadth and depth may have underestimated the total T cell responses.

Clones were read by immunoSEQ multiplex PCR, and TCRdb kept only the in-frame ones, dropping some. The sample records hundreds of thousands of clones, about 83% being singletons. This receptor was identified in a person between 18 and 65 years old who received the Ad26.COV2.S COVID-19 vaccine or a placebo. Specimen: peripheral blood, collected in a trial of Ad26.COV2.S vaccine versus placebo. V and J are TRBV7-9 and TRBJ1-3; 9 bases line up with TRBD1. CDR3: CASSLAAGQGAGNTIYF. In DNA form, the CDR3 reads TGTGCCAGCAGCTTAGCCGCGGGACAGGGTGCCGGAAACACCATATATTTT. The variable domain in full, with the rest retrieved from reference TRBV7-9 and TRBJ1-3, is DTGVSQNPRHKITKRGQNVTFRCDPISEHNRLYWYRQTLGQGPEFLTYFQNEAQLEKSRLLSDRFSAERPKGSFSTLEIQRTEQGDSAMYLCASSLAAGQGAGNTIYFGEGSWLTVV.